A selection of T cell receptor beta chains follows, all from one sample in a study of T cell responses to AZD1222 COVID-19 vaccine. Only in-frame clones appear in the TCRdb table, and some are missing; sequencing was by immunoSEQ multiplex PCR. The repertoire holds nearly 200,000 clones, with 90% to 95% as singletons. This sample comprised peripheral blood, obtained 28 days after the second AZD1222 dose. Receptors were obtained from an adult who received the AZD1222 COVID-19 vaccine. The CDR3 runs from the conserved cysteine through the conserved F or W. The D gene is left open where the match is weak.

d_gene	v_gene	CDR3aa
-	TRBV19	CASSMGRGGGTSTDTQYF
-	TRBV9	CASSIRLDRLPDTQYF
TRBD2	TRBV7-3	CASSVFGTSGDEQFF
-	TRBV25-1	CASTREGGSGANVLTF
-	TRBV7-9	CASSPGRGAANEKLFF
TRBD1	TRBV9	CASSQTRQGPYYGYTF
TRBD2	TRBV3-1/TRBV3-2	CASNGGATSSYNEQFF
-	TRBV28	CASRIGEVHSPLHF
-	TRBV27	CASSFGREGVYGYTF
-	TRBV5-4	CASSGVDTGELFF
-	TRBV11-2	CASSFRLRMNTEAFF
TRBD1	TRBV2	CASSGQGAGGYTF
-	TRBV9	CASSVGGNTGELFF
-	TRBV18	CASSPQDGINQPQHF
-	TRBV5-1	CASSLARAGPDTYGYTF
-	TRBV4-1	CASSQVQVLTYEQYF
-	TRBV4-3	CASSQEFTGTNSPLHF
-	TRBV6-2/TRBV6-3	CASSSRGEKLFF
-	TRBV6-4	CASGAGHTDTQYF
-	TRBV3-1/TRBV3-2	CASSLQGNQNTEAFF
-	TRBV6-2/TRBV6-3	CASSYPPGTTYSNQPQHF
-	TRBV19	CASTLGLANTGELFF
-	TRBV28	CATARETEAFF
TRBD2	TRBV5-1	CASSLGLAGGAYEQYF
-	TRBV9	CASSSRSVYTF
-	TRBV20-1	CSAPEAFF
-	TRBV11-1	CASSLNTYEQYF
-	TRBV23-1	CASSQSLETGPPYEQYF
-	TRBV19	CASSISTGRDTGELFF
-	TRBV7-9	CASSLEAVNTEAFF
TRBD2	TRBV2	CASPLAGGTDTQYF
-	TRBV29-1	CSVEASQADHGKLFF
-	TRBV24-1	CATSRGTEAFF
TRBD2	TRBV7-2	CASSFSLAGETQYF
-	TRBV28	CASSPVQRSAEAFF
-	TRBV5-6	CASSLRVGPNEQFF
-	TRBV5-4	CASSLEQNTEAFF
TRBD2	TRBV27	CASSSSSGGNHNEQFF
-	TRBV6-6	CASGLNYEQYF
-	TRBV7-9	CASSLGLGAEQYF
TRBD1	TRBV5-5	CASSSKPRSQGERPQHF
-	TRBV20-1	CSASLNTGELFF
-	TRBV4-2	CASSQDSGIWQFF
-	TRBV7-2	CASSARTSGSYEQYF
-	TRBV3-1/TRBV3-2	CASSQVGGNTEAFF
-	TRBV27	CASSLHRQYNEQFF
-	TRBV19	CASSRGGTAFNQPQHF
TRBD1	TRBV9	CASSVADRLPNTEAFF
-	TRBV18	CASSPTSGYEQYF
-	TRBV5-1	CASSLQGRTTEAFF
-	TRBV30	CAWSVGGGQPQHF